One sample yielded the 20 T cell receptor beta chains listed below, sequenced in a study of T cell repertoires in cytomegalovirus infection. TCRdb re-called the reads with MiXCR, one entry per CDR3 protein. The sample contains 200,000 or so distinct CDR3 sequences, under 25% of which appear only once. The material sequenced was PBMCs. These receptors were taken from a human donor in good health (CMV status not recorded). Some clones in this sample may be carry-over from other donors' samples.

This clonotype has just one count. An end of the junction does not agree with germline; a read error may underlie this. The chain joins TRBV7-3 to TRBJ2-5; TRBD2 agrees at 7 bases. The CDR3 covers 15 residues. Looked up from germline, CDR1 is SGHTA and CDR2 is FQGTGA. CDR3 residues: CASSLTSAREGTQYF. CDR3 nucleotides: TGTGCCAGCAGTTTAACTAGCGCGAGAGAGGGGACCCAGTACTTC.

This clonotype showed up just once. A much larger clone differs from this one at a single base, so this may be a read error. This chain joins TRBV6-5 and TRBJ1-2, with D maybe TRBD1 (5 bases). Germline V gene lookup returns CDR1 MNHEY and CDR2 SVGAGI. This CDR3 contains 15 residues. CDR3 in DNA: TGTGCCAGCAGTTACTCCACCCGGGACGTCTATGGCTACATCTTC. This sequence encodes CASSYSTRDVYGYIF.

This clonotype showed up many times. The CDR3: CASSTRLAGINEQFF. The CDR3 nucleotides read TGTGCCAGCAGCACCCGACTAGCGGGTATTAATGAGCAGTTCTTC. This chain joins TRBV7-3 and TRBJ2-1; 10 bases match TRBD2. J was trimmed by 7 bases and V by 5 bases; bases with no gene match: 8. Germline assignment: CDR1 SGHTA and CDR2 FQGTGA. This CDR3 comprises 15 residues.

In its sample, this clonotype was seen a few times. V gene TRBV29-1 combines with J gene TRBJ1-2, with a possible D match to TRBD1 (5 bases). CDR3 length equals 13 residues. Trimming removed 1 base at V and 8 bases at J, with 14 bases between. In germline, CDR1 is SQVTM, CDR2 ANQGSEA. Here the CDR3 reads CSVEGGTLGGYTF. CDR3 DNA sequence: TGCAGCGTTGAAGGCGGGACCCTGGGAGGCTACACCTTC. The full variable domain, with the rest looked up from reference TRBV29-1 and TRBJ1-2, is SAVISQKPSRDICQRGTSLTIQCQVDSQVTMMFWYRQQPGQSLTLIATANQGSEATYESGFVIDKFPISRPNLTFSTLTVSNMSPEDSSIYLCSVEGGTLGGYTFGSGTRLTVV.

This clonotype has at least ten counts. The chain carries TRBV12-3 or TRBV12-4 and TRBJ2-5; 11 bases are shared with TRBD1. The CDR3 length is 15 residues. Germline trimming cut 5 bases from V and 4 bases from J; bases unmatched to any gene: 6. CDR3 DNA sequence: TGTGCCAGCAGTCTAGGACAGGGGGCCCGAGAGACCCAGTACTTC. This encodes CASSLGQGARETQYF.

The chain couples TRBV29-1 to TRBJ2-7; no reliable D call. The germline V gene has CDR1 SQVTM and CDR2 ANQGSEA. Trimming shortened V by 2 bases and J by 2 bases, and 13 bases separated the two germline ends. CDR3 length: 14 amino acids. This CDR3 reads CSVETPGGTYEQYF. The CDR3 coding sequence is TGCAGCGTTGAAACCCCGGGCGGAACCTACGAGCAGTACTTC.

This clonotype was observed a few times. This chain's CDR3 is CASSDLTNNEQFF. CDR3 coding DNA: TGTGCCAGCAGTGACCTGACTAACAATGAGCAGTTCTTC. The chain employs TRBV27 and TRBJ2-1, with a tentative D call TRBD2 (5 bases). Germline-derived CDR1 and CDR2 are MNHEY and SMNVEV (reference sequence). The germline V and J ends were trimmed by 5 bases and 5 bases, with 10 bases remaining between them. CDR3 size: 13 residues.

The V call is TRBV5-1, the J call TRBJ2-7; TRBD1 might be the D (6 bases). The germline V gene has CDR1 SGHRS and CDR2 YFSETQ. This CDR3 is built from 15 residues. The V end was cut by 4 bases, the J end by 1 base, with 15 bases between. The DNA for the CDR3 is TGCGCCAGCAGCCCGGAACAGGGTCTTTCCTACGAGCAGTACTTC. It is translated as CASSPEQGLSYEQYF.

This chain joins TRBV12-3 or TRBV12-4 and TRBJ2-3, with 10 positions matching TRBD2. The CDR3 has 15 residues. The V gene end was trimmed by 6 bases and the J gene end by 6 bases; junction bases not matched to a gene: 9. CDR3 DNA: TGTGCCAGCAGGACAAGCGGGAGGGCCGCGGATACGCAGTATTTT. Amino acids: CASRTSGRAADTQYF.

The rearrangement links TRBV6-1 to TRBJ1-1, with 7 bases identical to TRBD1. Germline-derived CDR1 and CDR2 are MNHNS and SASEGT. The CDR3 length is 14 residues. V lost 6 bases, J lost 10 bases, and 14 bases stayed unmatched. CDR3 sequence: CASSLGQRVVGAFF. In DNA, the CDR3 is TGTGCCAGCAGCCTGGGACAGAGGGTCGTAGGAGCTTTCTTT.

This clonotype was seen ten or more times. The rearrangement uses TRBV12-3 or TRBV12-4 and TRBJ1-1; the D gene is possibly TRBD1 (5 bases). The CDR3 runs 13 residues. V shed 1 base and J shed 4 bases, with 7 bases lying between them. The CDR3 sequence is CASSLEGVTEAFF. The CDR3 nucleotides read TGTGCCAGCAGTTTAGAAGGGGTCACTGAAGCTTTCTTT.

The sample holds many counts of this clonotype. V and J are TRBV20-1 and TRBJ2-5; TRBD2 is a possible D gene (6 bases). V shed 0 bases and J shed 2 bases, with 13 bases lying between them. The CDR3 spans 15 residues. Germline CDR1 and CDR2: DFQATT and SNEGSKA (reference sequence). The chain's CDR3 is CSARDLSGAQETQYF. CDR3 in DNA: TGCAGTGCTAGAGATCTTAGCGGAGCTCAAGAGACCCAGTACTTC.

This sequence joins TRBV28 and TRBJ1-5; 9 bases agree with TRBD1. The CDR3 extends over 12 amino acids. Trimming cost V 8 bases and J 9 bases; bases outside gene matches: 5. Germline CDR1 and CDR2: MDHEN and SYDVKM. The CDR3 is CASGTGLLPQHF. CDR3 DNA sequence: TGTGCCAGCGGGACAGGGCTCTTGCCCCAGCATTTT. The full variable domain, rest sourced from reference TRBV28 and TRBJ1-5, is DVKVTQSSRYLVKRTGEKVFLECVQDMDHENMFWYRQDPGLGLRLIYFSYDVKMKEKGDIPEGYSVSREKKERFSLILESASTNQTSMYLCASGTGLLPQHFGDGTRLSIL.

The chain recombines TRBV11-3 with TRBJ1-1; no clear D. Germline-derived CDR1 and CDR2 are SGHNT and YENEEA. Trimming took off 4 bases at V and 0 bases at J, with 6 bases between the two ends. The CDR3 length is 13 residues. The CDR3 loop is CASSYEVNTEAFF. The CDR3 bases are TGTGCCAGCAGCTACGAGGTGAACACTGAAGCTTTCTTT.

This clonotype was seen ten or more times. V and J are TRBV19 and TRBJ1-1; possible D gene TRBD1, 5 bases. Germline lookup yields CDR1 LNHDA and CDR2 SQIVND (reference sequence). The length of the CDR3 is 17 residues. Trimming removed 5 bases from V and 2 bases from J, with 21 bases in between. Here the CDR3 reads CASSPDGASFINTEAFF. The CDR3 nucleotides read TGTGCCAGTAGTCCGGATGGGGCCTCATTTATTAACACTGAAGCTTTCTTT. Full variable domain (rest looked up from reference TRBV19 and TRBJ1-1): DGGITQSPKYLFRKEGQNVTLSCEQNLNHDAMYWYRQDPGQGLRLIYYSQIVNDFQKGDIAEGYSVSREKKESFPLTVTSAQKNPTAFYLCASSPDGASFINTEAFFGQGTRLTVV.

This clonotype was counted many times. V gene TRBV7-3 combines with J gene TRBJ1-1; TRBD1 agrees at 9 bases. Germline CDR1 SGHTA, CDR2 FQGTGA. The CDR3 runs to 16 residues. V lost 5 bases to trimming and J lost 0 bases; unmatched junction nucleotides: 7. DNA of the CDR3: TGTGCCAGCAGCCAAACAGGGGGCAGGGTGAACACTGAAGCTTTCTTT. It is translated as CASSQTGGRVNTEAFF.

This chain connects TRBV27 to TRBJ2-7; D possibly corresponds to TRBD1 (5 bases). V lost 6 bases and J 2 bases, leaving 14 bases between the germline ends. This CDR3 has 14 residues. In germline, CDR1 is MNHEY, CDR2 SMNVEV (reference sequence). The CDR3 DNA sequence: TGTGCCAGCAGAAAGACAGTGCTAGCCTACGAGCAGTACTTC. Its translation is CASRKTVLAYEQYF.

This rearrangement joins TRBV6-5 to TRBJ2-4; possibly TRBD2 for D (6 bases). The CDR3 totals 15 residues. The germline V gene has CDR1 MNHEY and CDR2 SVGAGI. The germline V and J ends were trimmed by 2 bases and 6 bases, with 14 bases remaining between them. The CDR3 nucleotides read TGTGCCAGCAGTTACCGCCGAGCGGAGGGAAACATTCAGTACTTC. It encodes CASSYRRAEGNIQYF.

The chain recombines TRBV12-3 or TRBV12-4 with TRBJ2-1, with TRBD2 matching 10 bases. Trimming took 6 bases from V and 5 from J; bases not matched to a gene: 10. CDR3 length equals 16 residues. The CDR3 here is CASSRRRTSGHNEQFF. CDR3 nucleotide sequence: TGTGCCAGCAGCCGTCGTCGGACTAGCGGCCACAATGAGCAGTTCTTC.

Ten or more counts support this clonotype. The V call is TRBV7-9, the J call TRBJ2-3; 11 bases align to TRBD2. V dropped 1 base and J dropped 4; count of bases not matched to a gene: 4. The CDR3 loop spans 16 amino acids. Germline CDR1 SEHNR, CDR2 FQNEAQ (reference sequence). In DNA form, the CDR3 reads TGTGCCAGCAGCTTAGAACTAGCGGGAGCCTCAGATACGCAGTATTTT. It codes for CASSLELAGASDTQYF. Full variable domain (outside the CDR3, taken from reference TRBV7-9 and TRBJ2-3): DTGVSQNPRHKITKRGQNVTFRCDPISEHNRLYWYRQTLGQGPEFLTYFQNEAQLEKSRLLSDRFSAERPKGSFSTLEIQRTEQGDSAMYLCASSLELAGASDTQYFGPGTRLTVL.